This is a list of T cell receptor beta chains from one sample in a study of identical twins. TCRdb re-called the 5' RACE reads through MiXCR, storing one row per CDR3 protein. The sample contains around 100,000 distinct CDR3 sequences, less than 6.5% of which appear only once. The material sequenced was memory T cells sorted from blood. The receptors here all came from a woman in her forties or fifties in good health. Both conserved end residues are part of each CDR3. The D gene is left open where the match is weak. Where a row states a size, it is once, few, many or the class of an expanded clone; other rows omit it.

V	size	J	D	DNA	CDR3
TRBV16	many	TRBJ1-3	NA	TGTGCCAGCAGCCAAGGAAGGGCTGGAAACACCATATATTTT	CASSQGRAGNTIYF
TRBV7-2	many	TRBJ1-6	NA	TGTGCCAGCACCCCCCGGGGAAAAGTGAATTCACCCCTCCACTTT	CASTPRGKVNSPLHF
TRBV7-9	many	TRBJ2-1	NA	TGTGCCAGCAGACCCGACCAGGGGGGCAACAATGAGCAGTTCTTC	CASRPDQGGNNEQFF
TRBV20-1	many	TRBJ2-1	NA	TGCAGTGCCTTTCTAACGAGCAATGAGCAGTTCTTC	CSAFLTSNEQFF
TRBV7-8	many	TRBJ2-2	TRBD1	TGTGCCAGCAGCTCCCGGACAGGGGAGAACACCGGGGAGCTGTTTTTT	CASSSRTGENTGELFF
TRBV24-1	NA	TRBJ1-1	TRBD1	TGTGCCACCAGTGGGGGACAGGAGGGCCGTACTGAAGCTTTCTTT	CATSGGQEGRTEAFF
TRBV12-3/TRBV12-4	many	TRBJ2-5	NA	TGTGCCAGCAGGGCAGACACACAAGAGACCCAGTACTTC	CASRADTQETQYF
TRBV6-5	many	TRBJ2-1	NA	TGTGCCAGCAGGCAGCAGGGGGGGACCACCAATGAGCAGTTCTTC	CASRQQGGTTNEQFF
TRBV3-1	many	TRBJ2-1	TRBD2	TGTGCCAGCAGCCAAGAAAGGAGAGCGGGAGAGGATGAGCAGTTCTTC	CASSQERRAGEDEQFF
TRBV3-1	many	TRBJ1-2	NA	TGTGCCAGCAGCCAGGCCGGGCCGACTAACTATGGCTACACCTTC	CASSQAGPTNYGYTF
TRBV3-1	many	TRBJ2-2	TRBD2	TGTGCCAGCAGCCAAGAATCGGGAGGGGGGCTTAGCGGGGAGCTGTTTTTT	CASSQESGGGLSGELFF
TRBV4-2	many	TRBJ2-1	TRBD2	TGTGCCAGCAGCCAAATGCTCACCGGGACTAGCGGAGCCAATGAGCAGTTCTTC	CASSQMLTGTSGANEQFF
TRBV7-3	many	TRBJ2-1	NA	TGTGCCAGCAGCCCGGATCTAAGCTCCTACAATGAGCAGTTCTTC	CASSPDLSSYNEQFF
TRBV15	NA	TRBJ2-1	NA	TGTGCCACCAGCAGAGATCAAAGGACTAAATACAATGAGCAGTTCTTC	CATSRDQRTKYNEQFF
TRBV9	NA	TRBJ2-3	TRBD2	TGTGCCAGCGGTCTAGCGGGAGTAGGGGAGCAGTATTTT	CASGLAGVGEQYF
TRBV24-1	many	TRBJ2-1	NA	TGTGCCACCACTAGCGCTACCTACAATGAGCAGTTCTTC	CATTSATYNEQFF
TRBV5-1	few	TRBJ2-5	TRBD2	TGCGCCAGCAGCCCGCAGGGACTAGCGGGAAAAGAGACCCAGTACTTC	CASSPQGLAGKETQYF
TRBV5-4	few	TRBJ2-2	NA	TGTGCCAGCAGCTCTTCCCTTAATGTGAACACCGGGGAGCTGTTTTTT	CASSSSLNVNTGELFF
TRBV7-8	many	TRBJ1-2	TRBD1	TGTGCCAGCAGCTCGCGACAGGGACACGGCTACACCTTC	CASSSRQGHGYTF
TRBV27	many	TRBJ2-3	NA	TGTGCCAGCAGTACCCACAGGGATCGGGCAGATACGCAGTATTTT	CASSTHRDRADTQYF
TRBV12-3/TRBV12-4	many	TRBJ1-2	NA	TGTGCCAGCAGTTTGTTCCAGGGATTTTCGGATTACTATGGCTACACCTTC	CASSLFQGFSDYYGYTF
TRBV5-1	NA	TRBJ2-1	TRBD1	TGCGCCAGCAGCCGGGACAGGGGGGTCTTGTTCTTC	CASSRDRGVLFF
TRBV7-9	NA	TRBJ2-1	TRBD1	TGTGCCAGCAGCTTTAAACAGGGGGTAGACAATGAGCAGTTCTTC	CASSFKQGVDNEQFF
TRBV20-1	many	TRBJ2-7	NA	TGCAGTGCGCGGGGCCAAGGCTACGAGCAGTACTTC	CSARGQGYEQYF
TRBV12-3/TRBV12-4	many	TRBJ2-1	TRBD2	TGTGCCAGCGTTGGCGGGAGGGCGGCTGAGCAGTTCTTC	CASVGGRAAEQFF
TRBV6-6	many	TRBJ1-1	NA	TGTGCCAGCAGTTACTCAGAGATCTCTGAAGCTTTCTTT	CASSYSEISEAFF
TRBV14	many	TRBJ1-5	NA	TGTGCCAGCAGCCGAGGGTACAATCAGCCCCAGCATTTT	CASSRGYNQPQHF
TRBV29-1	many	TRBJ2-7	NA	TGCAGCGTTTCCCCCAGCTCCTACGAGCAGTACTTC	CSVSPSSYEQYF
TRBV20-1	many	TRBJ1-1	NA	TGCAGTGCTAGGGAATGGGCACGGATGAACACTGAAGCTTTCTTT	CSAREWARMNTEAFF
TRBV12-3/TRBV12-4	few	TRBJ1-4	NA	TGTGCCAGCAGTTCCGTGATGGGTGGGGGACGAAACTCGGATGAAAAACTGTTTTTT	CASSSVMGGGRNSDEKLFF
TRBV12-3/TRBV12-4	many	TRBJ2-2	NA	TGTGCCAGCAGTCCCCCCGGACCCCCCAGCGGGGAGCTGTTTTTT	CASSPPGPPSGELFF
TRBV28	many	TRBJ2-7	NA	TGTGCCAGCAGTTCCTTCGGGTTGGGCGAGCAGTACTTC	CASSSFGLGEQYF
TRBV10-3	many	TRBJ2-3	TRBD1	TGTGCCATCAGCTACAGGGGAAGAAAGACAGATACGCAGTATTTT	CAISYRGRKTDTQYF
TRBV7-6	few	TRBJ2-2	NA	TGTGCCAGCAGTCGGCAAACCGGGGAGCTGTTTTTT	CASSRQTGELFF
TRBV12-3/TRBV12-4	few	TRBJ1-6	NA	TGTGCCAGCAAGTGGGCTTTTTCACCCCTCCACTTT	CASKWAFSPLHF
TRBV5-6	many	TRBJ2-7	NA	TGTGCCAGCAGCCTATTAACCGAGCAGTACTTC	CASSLLTEQYF
TRBV7-8	many	TRBJ2-7	NA	TGTGCCAGCAGCTTATGGTGGGGGGACGGCCGGTACGAGCAGTACTTC	CASSLWWGDGRYEQYF
TRBV7-6	NA	TRBJ2-1	NA	TGTGCCAGCAACCCTGGGGGAGGTGAGCAGTTCTTC	CASNPGGGEQFF
TRBV20-1	many	TRBJ2-1	TRBD2	TGCAGTGCTAGGTGGCTAGCGGGAGCTGAGCAGTTCTTC	CSARWLAGAEQFF